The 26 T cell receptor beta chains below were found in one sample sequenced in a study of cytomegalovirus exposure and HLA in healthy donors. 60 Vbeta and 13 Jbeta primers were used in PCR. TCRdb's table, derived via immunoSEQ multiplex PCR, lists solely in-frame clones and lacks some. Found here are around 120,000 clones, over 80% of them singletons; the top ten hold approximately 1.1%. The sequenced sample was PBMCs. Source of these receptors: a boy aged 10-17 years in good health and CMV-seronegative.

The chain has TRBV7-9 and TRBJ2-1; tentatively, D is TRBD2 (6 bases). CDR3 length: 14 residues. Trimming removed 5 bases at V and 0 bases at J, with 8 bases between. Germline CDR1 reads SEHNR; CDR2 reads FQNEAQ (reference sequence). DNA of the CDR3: TGTGCCAGCAGCGGGACTTTCTCCTACAATGAGCAGTTCTTC. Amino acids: CASSGTFSYNEQFF.

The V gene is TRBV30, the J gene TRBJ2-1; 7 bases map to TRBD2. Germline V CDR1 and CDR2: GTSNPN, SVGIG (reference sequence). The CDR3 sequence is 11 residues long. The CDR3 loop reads CACGGYNEQFF. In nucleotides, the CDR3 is TGTGCTTGCGGGGGATACAATGAGCAGTTCTTC.

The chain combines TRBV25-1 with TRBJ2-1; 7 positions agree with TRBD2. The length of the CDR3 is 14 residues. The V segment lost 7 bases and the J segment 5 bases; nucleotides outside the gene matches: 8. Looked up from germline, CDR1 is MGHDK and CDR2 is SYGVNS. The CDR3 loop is CASTVGGTHNEQFF. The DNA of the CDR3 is TGTGCCAGCACCGTGGGGGGGACGCACAATGAGCAGTTCTTC.

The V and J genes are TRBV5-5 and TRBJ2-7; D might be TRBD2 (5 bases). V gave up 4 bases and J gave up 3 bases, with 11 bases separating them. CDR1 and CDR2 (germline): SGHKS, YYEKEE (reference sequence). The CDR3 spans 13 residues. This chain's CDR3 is CASSADYRYEQYF. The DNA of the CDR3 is TGTGCCAGCAGCGCCGACTACCGCTACGAGCAGTACTTC.

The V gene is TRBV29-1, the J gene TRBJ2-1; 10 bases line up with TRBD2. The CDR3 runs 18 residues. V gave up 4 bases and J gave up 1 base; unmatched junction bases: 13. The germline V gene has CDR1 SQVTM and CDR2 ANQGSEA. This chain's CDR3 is CSVAYFGLAVSSYNEQFF. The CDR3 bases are TGCAGCGTTGCTTATTTTGGACTAGCGGTTTCATCCTACAATGAGCAGTTCTTC.

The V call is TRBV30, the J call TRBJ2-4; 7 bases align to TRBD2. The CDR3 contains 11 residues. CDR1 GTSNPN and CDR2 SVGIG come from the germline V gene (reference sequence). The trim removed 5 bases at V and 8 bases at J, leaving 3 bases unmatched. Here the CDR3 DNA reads TGTGCCTGGGTTGGGGGGGACATTCAGTACTTC. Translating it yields CAWVGGDIQYF.

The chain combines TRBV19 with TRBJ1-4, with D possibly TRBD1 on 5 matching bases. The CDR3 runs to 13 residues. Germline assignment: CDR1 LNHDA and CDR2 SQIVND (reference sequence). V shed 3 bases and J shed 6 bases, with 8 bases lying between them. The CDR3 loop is CASSMWGDEKLFF. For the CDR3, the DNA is TGTGCCAGTAGTATGTGGGGGGATGAAAAACTGTTTTTT. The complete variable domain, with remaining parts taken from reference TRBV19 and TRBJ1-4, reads DGGITQSPKYLFRKEGQNVTLSCEQNLNHDAMYWYRQDPGQGLRLIYYSQIVNDFQKGDIAEGYSVSREKKESFPLTVTSAQKNPTAFYLCASSMWGDEKLFFGSGTQLSVL.

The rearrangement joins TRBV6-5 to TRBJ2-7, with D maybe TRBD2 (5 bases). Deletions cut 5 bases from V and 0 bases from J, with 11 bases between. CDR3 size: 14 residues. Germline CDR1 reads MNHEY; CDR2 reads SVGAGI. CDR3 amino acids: CASSEMAGSYEQYF. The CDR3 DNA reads TGTGCCAGCAGTGAGATGGCGGGCTCCTACGAGCAGTACTTC.

In nucleotides, the CDR3 is TGTGCCAGCATGGGGGTCGGACAGGGAACCTACGAGCAGTACTTC. Protein sequence: CASMGVGQGTYEQYF. The chain uses TRBV2 and TRBJ2-7; 8 bases match TRBD1. CDR1 is SNHLY, CDR2 FYNNEI, per germline. V lost 7 bases, J lost 2 bases, and 10 bases stayed unmatched. This CDR3 contains 15 residues.

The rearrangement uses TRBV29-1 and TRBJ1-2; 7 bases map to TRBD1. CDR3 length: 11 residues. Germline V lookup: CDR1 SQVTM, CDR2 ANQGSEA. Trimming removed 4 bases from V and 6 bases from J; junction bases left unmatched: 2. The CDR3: CSVVTGDGYTF. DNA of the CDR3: TGCAGCGTTGTTACAGGGGATGGCTACACCTTC.

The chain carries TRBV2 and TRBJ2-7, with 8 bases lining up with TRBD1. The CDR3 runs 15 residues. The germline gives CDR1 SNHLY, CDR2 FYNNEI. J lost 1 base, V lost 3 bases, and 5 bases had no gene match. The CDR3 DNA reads TGTGCCAGCAGTGATTTCCGGGACAGGTCCTACGAGCAGTACTTC. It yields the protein CASSDFRDRSYEQYF.

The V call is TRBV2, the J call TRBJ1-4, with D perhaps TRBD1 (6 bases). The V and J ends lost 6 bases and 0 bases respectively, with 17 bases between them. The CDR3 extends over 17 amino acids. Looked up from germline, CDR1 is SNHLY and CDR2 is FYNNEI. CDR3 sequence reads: CASSYRGGSSTNEKLFF. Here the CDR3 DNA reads TGTGCCAGCAGCTACCGGGGGGGCAGTTCAACTAATGAAAAACTGTTTTTT.

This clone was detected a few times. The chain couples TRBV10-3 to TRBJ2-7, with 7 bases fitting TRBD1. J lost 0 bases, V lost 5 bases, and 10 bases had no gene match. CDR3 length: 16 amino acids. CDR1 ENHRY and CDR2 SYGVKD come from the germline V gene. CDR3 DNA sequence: TGTGCCATCAGTACCACCGGGACAGTGCTCTCCTACGAGCAGTACTTC. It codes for CAISTTGTVLSYEQYF.

For the CDR3, the DNA is TGTGCCAGCAGTTTCTCGGGGGCAGATACGCAGTATTTT. Residues: CASSFSGADTQYF. The rearrangement uses TRBV27 and TRBJ2-3, with a tentative D call TRBD2 (6 bases). The germline CDR1 and CDR2 sequences are MNHEY and SMNVEV (reference sequence). Trimming removed 3 bases at V and 4 bases at J, with 8 bases between. The CDR3 runs to 13 residues.

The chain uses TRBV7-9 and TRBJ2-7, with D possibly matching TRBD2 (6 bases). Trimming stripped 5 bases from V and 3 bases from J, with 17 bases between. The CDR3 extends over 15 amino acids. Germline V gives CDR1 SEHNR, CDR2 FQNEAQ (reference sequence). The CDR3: CASSPRTGLNYEQYF. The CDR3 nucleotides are TGTGCCAGCAGCCCCAGGACGGGACTCAACTACGAGCAGTACTTC.

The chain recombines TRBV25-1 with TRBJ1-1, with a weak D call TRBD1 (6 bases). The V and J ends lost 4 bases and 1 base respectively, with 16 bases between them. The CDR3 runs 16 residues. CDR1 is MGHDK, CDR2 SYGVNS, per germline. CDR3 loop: CASSAPGGQSNTEAFF. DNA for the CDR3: TGTGCCAGCAGTGCCCCGGGGGGACAATCGAACACTGAAGCTTTCTTT.

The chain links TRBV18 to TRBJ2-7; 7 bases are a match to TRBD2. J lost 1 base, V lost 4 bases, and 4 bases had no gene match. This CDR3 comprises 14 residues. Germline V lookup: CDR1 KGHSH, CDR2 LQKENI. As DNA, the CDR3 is TGTGCCAGCTCACTGGGGAGGGAGTCCTACGAGCAGTACTTC. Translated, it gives CASSLGRESYEQYF.

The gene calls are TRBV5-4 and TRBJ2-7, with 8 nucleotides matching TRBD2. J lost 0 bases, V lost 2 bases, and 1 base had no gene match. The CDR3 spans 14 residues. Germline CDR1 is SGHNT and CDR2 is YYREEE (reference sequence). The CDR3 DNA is TGTGCCAGCAGCTTAACTAGCGGCTCCTACGAGCAGTACTTC. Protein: CASSLTSGSYEQYF.

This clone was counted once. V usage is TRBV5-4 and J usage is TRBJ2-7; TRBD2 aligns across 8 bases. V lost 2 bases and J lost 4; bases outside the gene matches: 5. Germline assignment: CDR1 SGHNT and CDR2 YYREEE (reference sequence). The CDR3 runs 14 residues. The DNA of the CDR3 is TGTGCCAGCAGCTTCCTAGGACTAGCTTACGAGCAGTACTTC. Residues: CASSFLGLAYEQYF.

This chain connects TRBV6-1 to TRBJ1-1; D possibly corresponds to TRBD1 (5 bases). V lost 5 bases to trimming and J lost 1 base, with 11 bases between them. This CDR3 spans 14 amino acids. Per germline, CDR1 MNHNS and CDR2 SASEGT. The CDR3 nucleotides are TGTGCCAGCAGTTGGGGCGGGGGGAACACTGAAGCTTTCTTT. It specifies CASSWGGGNTEAFF.

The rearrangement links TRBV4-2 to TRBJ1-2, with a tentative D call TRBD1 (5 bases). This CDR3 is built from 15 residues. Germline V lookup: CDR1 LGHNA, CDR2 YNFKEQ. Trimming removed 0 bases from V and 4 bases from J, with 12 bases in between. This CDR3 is CASSQEEGQGYGYTF. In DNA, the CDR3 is TGTGCCAGCAGCCAAGAGGAGGGGCAGGGCTATGGCTACACCTTC.

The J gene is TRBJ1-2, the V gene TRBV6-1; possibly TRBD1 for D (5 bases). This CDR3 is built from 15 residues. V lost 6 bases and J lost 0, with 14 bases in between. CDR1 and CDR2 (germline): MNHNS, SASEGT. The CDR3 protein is CASRGRTNSNYGYTF. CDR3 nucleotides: TGTGCCAGCAGAGGACGGACAAACTCTAACTATGGCTACACCTTC.

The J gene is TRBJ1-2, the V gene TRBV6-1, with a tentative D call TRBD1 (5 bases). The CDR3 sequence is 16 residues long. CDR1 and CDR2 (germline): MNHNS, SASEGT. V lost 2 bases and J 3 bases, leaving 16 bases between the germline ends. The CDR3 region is CASSERGLGPYYGYTF. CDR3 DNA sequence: TGTGCCAGCAGTGAAAGGGGACTGGGCCCCTACTATGGCTACACCTTC.

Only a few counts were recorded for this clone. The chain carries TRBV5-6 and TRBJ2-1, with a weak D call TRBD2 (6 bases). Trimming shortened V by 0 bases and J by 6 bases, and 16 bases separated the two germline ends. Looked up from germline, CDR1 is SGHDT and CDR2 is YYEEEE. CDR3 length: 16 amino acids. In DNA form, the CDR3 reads TGTGCCAGCAGCTTGGGCCGACTAGTTCCTCTCAATGAGCAGTTCTTC. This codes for CASSLGRLVPLNEQFF. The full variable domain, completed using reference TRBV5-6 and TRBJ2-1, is DAGVTQSPTHLIKTRGQQVTLRCSPKSGHDTVSWYQQALGQGPQFIFQYYEEEERQRGNFPDRFSGHQFPNYSSELNVNALLLGDSALYLCASSLGRLVPLNEQFFGPGTRLTVL.

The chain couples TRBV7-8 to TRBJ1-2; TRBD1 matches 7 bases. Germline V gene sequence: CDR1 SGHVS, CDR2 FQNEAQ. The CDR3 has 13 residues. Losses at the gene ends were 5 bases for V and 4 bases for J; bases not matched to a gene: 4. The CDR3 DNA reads TGTGCCAGCAGCACCACAGGGGTCTATGGCTACACCTTC. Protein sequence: CASSTTGVYGYTF.

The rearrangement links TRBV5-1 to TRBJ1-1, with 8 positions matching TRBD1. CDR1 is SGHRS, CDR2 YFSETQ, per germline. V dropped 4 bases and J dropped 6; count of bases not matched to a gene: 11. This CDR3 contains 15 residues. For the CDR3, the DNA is TGCGCCAGCAGCCGGACGGACAGGGAGGCTCCTGAAGCTTTCTTT. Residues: CASSRTDREAPEAFF.